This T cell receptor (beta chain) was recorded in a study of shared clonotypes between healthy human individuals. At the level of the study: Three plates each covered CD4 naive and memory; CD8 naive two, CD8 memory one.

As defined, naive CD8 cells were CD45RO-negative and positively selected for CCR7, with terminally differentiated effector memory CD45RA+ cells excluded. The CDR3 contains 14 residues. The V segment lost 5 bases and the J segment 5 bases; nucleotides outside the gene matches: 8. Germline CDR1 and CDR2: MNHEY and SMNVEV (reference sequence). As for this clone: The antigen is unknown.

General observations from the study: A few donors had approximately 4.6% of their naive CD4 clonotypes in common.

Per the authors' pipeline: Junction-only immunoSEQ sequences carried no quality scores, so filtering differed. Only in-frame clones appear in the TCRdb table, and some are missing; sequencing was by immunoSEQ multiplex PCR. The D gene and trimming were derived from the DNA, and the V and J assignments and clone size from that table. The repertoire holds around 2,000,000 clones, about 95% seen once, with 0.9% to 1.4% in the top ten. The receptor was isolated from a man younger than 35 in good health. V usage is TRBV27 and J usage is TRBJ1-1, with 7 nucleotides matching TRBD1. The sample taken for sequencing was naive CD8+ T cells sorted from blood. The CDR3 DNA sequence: TGTGCCAGCAGTACCCTTCCAGGGGGGACTGAAGCTTTCTTT. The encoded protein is CASSTLPGGTEAFF.